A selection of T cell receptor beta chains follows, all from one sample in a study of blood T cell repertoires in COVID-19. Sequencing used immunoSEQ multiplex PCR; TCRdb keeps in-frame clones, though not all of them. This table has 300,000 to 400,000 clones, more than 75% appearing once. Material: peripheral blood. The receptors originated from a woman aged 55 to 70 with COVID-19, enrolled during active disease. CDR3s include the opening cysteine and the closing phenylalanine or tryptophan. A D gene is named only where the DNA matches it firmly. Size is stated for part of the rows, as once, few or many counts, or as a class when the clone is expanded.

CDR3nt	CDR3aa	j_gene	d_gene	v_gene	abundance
TGCAGCGTAGATAGACAGAGCCTAGGGTCAGAAGCTTTCTTT	CSVDRQSLGSEAFF	TRBJ1-1	NA	TRBV29-1	NA
TGTGCCAGCAGCCGGACAGGGATCTATGGCTACACCTTC	CASSRTGIYGYTF	TRBJ1-2	TRBD1	TRBV7-2	once
TGTGCCAGCAGCAGAGCGCGGGGGGAGCAGTTCTTC	CASSRARGEQFF	TRBJ2-1	TRBD2	TRBV7-9	NA
TGTGCTAGTGGGCCCTACACAGATACGCAGTATTTT	CASGPYTDTQYF	TRBJ2-3	NA	TRBV12-5	NA
TGTGCCAGCAGCCACCGTCTTGGACAGGGCTACGAGCAGTACTTC	CASSHRLGQGYEQYF	TRBJ2-7	TRBD1	TRBV3-1/TRBV3-2	NA
TGTGCCAGTATCCCTCCCAGGGGGCAGAACACTGAAGCTTTCTTT	CASIPPRGQNTEAFF	TRBJ1-1	TRBD1	TRBV19	NA
TGTGCCAGTAGCTTCGGGGCCTACGAGCAGTACTTC	CASSFGAYEQYF	TRBJ2-7	NA	TRBV19	NA
TGTGCCATCAGCCCCGGACAGGGGGCAACTGGTGGAAACACCATATATTTT	CAISPGQGATGGNTIYF	TRBJ1-3	TRBD1	TRBV10-3	NA
TGTGCCAGCAGCCCCCAGGGGGCGCGTTTCACCGGGGAGCTGTTTTTT	CASSPQGARFTGELFF	TRBJ2-2	TRBD1	TRBV4-2	few
TGTGCCTGGAGTGGCCCAGGGAATGAAAAACTGTTTTTT	CAWSGPGNEKLFF	TRBJ1-4	NA	TRBV30	NA
TGTGCCAGCAGCGTAGGGTACTGCCGGGACACACCAAAGACGGTGAACACTGAAGCTTTCTTT	CASSVGYCRDTPKTVNTEAFF	TRBJ1-1	NA	TRBV9	NA
TGTGCCAGTAGTATCCACGGGGGGAACACTGAAGCTTTCTTT	CASSIHGGNTEAFF	TRBJ1-1	NA	TRBV19	NA
TGTGCCACCAGAGGAACCGGAGGGAGGACTGAAGCTTTCTTT	CATRGTGGRTEAFF	TRBJ1-1	NA	TRBV24-1	once
TGTGCCAGCAGCCCTCGCTGGGGGGGGCAGGAGAGCTATGGCTACACCTTC	CASSPRWGGQESYGYTF	TRBJ1-2	NA	TRBV9	NA
TGTGCCAGTGCTAGGACTGCACCCTACGAGCAGTACTTC	CASARTAPYEQYF	TRBJ2-7	NA	TRBV19	NA
TGTGCCAGCAGCGAAGATCCGGGGGCGAACACCGGGGAGCTGTTTTTT	CASSEDPGANTGELFF	TRBJ2-2	NA	TRBV7-3	NA
TGTGCCAGCAGCCAAGATCTTTATGCAACTAATGAAAAACTGTTTTTT	CASSQDLYATNEKLFF	TRBJ1-4	NA	TRBV4-2	NA
TGTGCCAGTAGTATAAGGGGTCAGGGGGGCACTGAAGCTTTCTTT	CASSIRGQGGTEAFF	TRBJ1-1	TRBD1	TRBV19	NA
TGCAGCGTTGGGGGGGTTAACTATGGCTACACCTTC	CSVGGVNYGYTF	TRBJ1-2	NA	TRBV29-1	NA
TGTGCCAGCAGCGCGTCACAACATGGCTACACCTTC	CASSASQHGYTF	TRBJ1-2	NA	TRBV9	NA
TGTGCCAGCATTGCTCGAGGATACACTGAAGCTTTCTTT	CASIARGYTEAFF	TRBJ1-1	NA	TRBV6-5	NA
TGTGCCAGCAGCAGAGACATCATTAATCAGCCCCAGCATTTT	CASSRDIINQPQHF	TRBJ1-5	NA	TRBV7-2	NA